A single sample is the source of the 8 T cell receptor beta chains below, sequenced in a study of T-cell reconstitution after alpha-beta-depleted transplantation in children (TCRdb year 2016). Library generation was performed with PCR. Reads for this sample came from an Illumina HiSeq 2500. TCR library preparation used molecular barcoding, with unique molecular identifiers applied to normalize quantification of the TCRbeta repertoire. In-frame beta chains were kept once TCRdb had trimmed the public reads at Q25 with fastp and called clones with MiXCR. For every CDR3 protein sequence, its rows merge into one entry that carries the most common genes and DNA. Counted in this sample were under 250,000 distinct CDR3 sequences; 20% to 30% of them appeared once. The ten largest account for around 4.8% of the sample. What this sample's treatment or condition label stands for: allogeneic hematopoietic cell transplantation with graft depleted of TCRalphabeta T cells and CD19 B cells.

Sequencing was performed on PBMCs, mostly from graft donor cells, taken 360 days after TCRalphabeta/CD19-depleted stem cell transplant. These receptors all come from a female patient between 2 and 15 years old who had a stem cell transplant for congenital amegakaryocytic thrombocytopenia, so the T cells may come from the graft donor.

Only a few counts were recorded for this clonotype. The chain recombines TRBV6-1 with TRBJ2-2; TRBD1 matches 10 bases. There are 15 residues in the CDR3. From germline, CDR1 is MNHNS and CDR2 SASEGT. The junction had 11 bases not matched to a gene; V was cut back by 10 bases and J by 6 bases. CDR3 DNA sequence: TGTGCCACCGAACTCCGGGACAGGGGCGCCGGGGAGCTGTTTTTT. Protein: CATELRDRGAGELFF.

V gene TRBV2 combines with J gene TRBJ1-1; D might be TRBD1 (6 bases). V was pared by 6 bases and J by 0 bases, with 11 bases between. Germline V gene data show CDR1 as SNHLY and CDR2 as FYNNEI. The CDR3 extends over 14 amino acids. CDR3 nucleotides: TGTGCCAGCAGGCCCGGACAGATGAACACTGAAGCTTTCTTT. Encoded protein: CASRPGQMNTEAFF. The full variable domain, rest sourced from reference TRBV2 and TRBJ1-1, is EPEVTQTPSHQVTQMGQEVILRCVPISNHLYFYWYRQILGQKVEFLVSFYNNEISEKSEIFDDQFSVERPDGSNFTLKIRSTKLEDSAMYFCASRPGQMNTEAFFGQGTRLTVV.

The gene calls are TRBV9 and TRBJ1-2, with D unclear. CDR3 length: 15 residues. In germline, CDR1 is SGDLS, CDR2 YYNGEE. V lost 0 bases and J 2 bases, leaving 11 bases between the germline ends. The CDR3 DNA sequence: TGTGCCAGCAGCGTAGTGCCCGGTGGGAACTATGGCTACACCTTC. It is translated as CASSVVPGGNYGYTF.

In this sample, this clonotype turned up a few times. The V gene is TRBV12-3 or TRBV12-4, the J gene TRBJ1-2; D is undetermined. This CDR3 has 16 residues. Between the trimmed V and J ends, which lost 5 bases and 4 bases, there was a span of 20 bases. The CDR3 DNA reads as TGTGCCAGCAGTCCCCTGGGCCCACCGGGTACCTATGGCTACACCTTC. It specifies CASSPLGPPGTYGYTF.

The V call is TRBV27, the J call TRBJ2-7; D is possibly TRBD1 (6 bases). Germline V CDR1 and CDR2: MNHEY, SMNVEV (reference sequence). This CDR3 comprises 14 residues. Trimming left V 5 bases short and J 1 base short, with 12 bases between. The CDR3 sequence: CASSTYRDSYEQYF. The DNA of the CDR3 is TGTGCCAGCAGTACATACAGGGATTCCTACGAGCAGTACTTC.

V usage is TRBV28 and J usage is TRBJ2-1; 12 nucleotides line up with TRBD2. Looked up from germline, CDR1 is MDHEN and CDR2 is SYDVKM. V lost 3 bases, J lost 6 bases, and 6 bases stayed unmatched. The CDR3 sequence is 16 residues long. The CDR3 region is CASSFVTSGSGNEQFF. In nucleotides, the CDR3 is TGTGCCAGCAGTTTTGTGACTAGCGGGAGTGGCAATGAGCAGTTCTTC.

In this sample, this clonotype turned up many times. CDR3 coding DNA: TGCGCCAGCAGTCAGAACAGGGTTGTCCCTCCCTACGAGCAGTACTTC. Its translation: CASSQNRVVPPYEQYF. The rearrangement uses TRBV4-1 and TRBJ2-7, with a tentative D call TRBD1 (6 bases). V was cut by 6 bases and J by 2 bases, with 20 bases left in between. The V gene's germline CDR1 is MGHRA and CDR2 YSYEKL. The CDR3 is made up of 16 amino acids.

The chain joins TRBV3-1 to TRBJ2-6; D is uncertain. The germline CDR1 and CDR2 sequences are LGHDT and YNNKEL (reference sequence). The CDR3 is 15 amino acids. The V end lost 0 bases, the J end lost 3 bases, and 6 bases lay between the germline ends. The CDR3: CASSQELGGANVLTF. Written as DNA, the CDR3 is TGTGCCAGCAGCCAAGAACTTGGTGGGGCCAACGTCCTGACTTTC.